These 14 T cell receptor beta chains came from one sample sequenced in a study of Tregs in tolerant kidney transplant recipients. The method was immunoSEQ multiplex PCR; TCRdb's version includes in-frame clones alone and lacks a portion of them. The sample gives 100,000 to 150,000 clones, roughly 93% of which show up once; less than 0.7% is in the top ten. Sequencing was carried out using CD4+ T cells from blood. These TCRs come from a human donor in good health.

This sequence joins TRBV11-2 and TRBJ1-4; D call uncertain. The V and J ends lost 2 bases and 7 bases respectively, with 14 bases between them. This CDR3 comprises 15 residues. Germline CDR1 SGHAT, CDR2 FQNNGV. In DNA form, the CDR3 reads TGTGCCAGCAGCTTAAGTCTGGCGGGGAGTGAAAAACTGTTTTTT. It is translated as CASSLSLAGSEKLFF.

V usage is TRBV9 and J usage is TRBJ1-2; TRBD1 matches at 10 bases. The CDR3 loop spans 12 amino acids. Germline V gene lookup returns CDR1 SGDLS and CDR2 YYNGEE. Losses at the gene ends were 3 bases for V and 7 bases for J; bases not matched to a gene: 0. The CDR3 loop is CASSGTGGGYTF. CDR3 sequence (DNA): TGTGCCAGCAGCGGGACAGGGGGTGGCTACACCTTC. The entire variable domain, with the rest obtained from reference TRBV9 and TRBJ1-2, is as follows: DSGVTQTPKHLITATGQRVTLRCSPRSGDLSVYWYQQSLDQGLQFLIQYYNGEERAKGNILERFSAQQFPDLHSELNLSSLELGDSALYFCASSGTGGGYTFGSGTRLTVV.

J is TRBJ2-2 and V is TRBV30; TRBD1 matches 10 bases. CDR1 and CDR2 (germline): GTSNPN, SVGIG (reference sequence). Unmatched junction bases numbered 8, after V lost 7 bases and J lost 3 bases. CDR3 length: 15 residues. The DNA for the CDR3 is TGTGCCTCCCTGGAGGGGACAGGGGACACCGGGGAGCTGTTTTTT. This translates into CASLEGTGDTGELFF.

The gene calls are TRBV4-1 and TRBJ1-6; 10 nucleotides line up with TRBD1. Germline V gene lookup returns CDR1 MGHRA and CDR2 YSYEKL. Losses at the gene ends were 0 bases for V and 7 bases for J; bases not matched to a gene: 12. This CDR3 region has 19 residues. The CDR3 DNA is TGCGCCAGCAGCCAAGATCCCAATGACAGGGGGCTTAGGAATTCACCCCTCCACTTT. Encoded protein: CASSQDPNDRGLRNSPLHF.

The chain employs TRBV4-1 and TRBJ1-1; no reliable D call. In germline, CDR1 is MGHRA, CDR2 YSYEKL. Deletions cut 6 bases from V and 2 bases from J, with 4 bases between. There are 11 residues in the CDR3. As DNA, the CDR3 is TGCGCCAGCAGGTATAACACTGAAGCTTTCTTT. It yields the protein CASRYNTEAFF.

The J gene is TRBJ1-2, the V gene TRBV6-5; unclear D gene. The CDR3 spans 14 residues. Trimming stripped 6 bases from V and 4 bases from J, with 15 bases between. The germline V gene encodes CDR1 MNHEY and CDR2 SVGAGI. DNA for the CDR3: TGTGCCAGCAGCCGGACCCCTTTAGGCTATGGCTACACCTTC. Its translation: CASSRTPLGYGYTF.

The chain joins TRBV5-1 to TRBJ1-1; weak D call: TRBD1 (5 bases). V was clipped by 4 bases and J by 1 base, with 11 bases between them. The germline gives CDR1 SGHRS, CDR2 YFSETQ. The CDR3 covers 14 residues. This CDR3 is CASSQGLRNTEAFF. The CDR3 bases are TGCGCCAGCAGCCAGGGACTGAGGAACACTGAAGCTTTCTTT.

This rearrangement joins TRBV6-1 to TRBJ1-5; weak D call: TRBD1 (5 bases). Germline-derived CDR1 and CDR2 are MNHNS and SASEGT. The V end was cut by 5 bases, the J end by 4 bases, with 9 bases between. This CDR3 has 13 amino acids. CDR3 sequence: CASSPGGNQPQHF. CDR3 nucleotide sequence: TGTGCCAGCAGTCCCGGGGGTAATCAGCCCCAGCATTTT.

This chain joins TRBV30 and TRBJ2-5, with a weak D call TRBD2 (5 bases). The length of the CDR3 is 12 residues. Germline loops: CDR1 GTSNPN, CDR2 SVGIG (reference sequence). V lost 0 bases, J lost 6 bases, and 8 bases lay in between. In DNA, the CDR3 is TGTGCCTGGAGTGTCGGGGTGAAGACCCAGTACTTC. Protein: CAWSVGVKTQYF.

J is TRBJ2-3 and V is TRBV9; D is possibly TRBD1 (6 bases). Trimming left V 3 bases short and J 2 bases short, with 16 bases between. CDR3 size: 16 residues. Germline CDR1 reads SGDLS; CDR2 reads YYNGEE. CDR3 sequence: CASSAADRPITDTQYF. The CDR3 nucleotides are TGTGCCAGCAGCGCAGCAGACAGGCCCATCACAGATACGCAGTATTTT.

V is TRBV6-1 and J is TRBJ2-5, with a tentative D call TRBD1 (5 bases). CDR1 is MNHNS, CDR2 SASEGT, per germline. This CDR3 is built from 14 residues. Trimming removed 1 base at V and 1 base at J, with 7 bases between. The DNA of the CDR3 is TGTGCCAGCAGTGAAGAAGGGGCCCAAGAGACCCAGTACTTC. The encoded protein is CASSEEGAQETQYF.

The chain combines TRBV5-5 with TRBJ2-7; D is unclear. This CDR3 spans 11 amino acids. The V gene's germline CDR1 is SGHKS and CDR2 YYEKEE (reference sequence). V was pared by 4 bases and J by 0 bases, with 2 bases between. CDR3 sequence reads: CASSDSYEQYF. CDR3 nucleotides: TGTGCCAGCAGCGACTCCTACGAGCAGTACTTC. The full variable domain, completed using reference TRBV5-5 and TRBJ2-7, is DAGVTQSPTHLIKTRGQQVTLRCSPISGHKSVSWYQQVLGQGPQFIFQYYEKEERGRGNFPDRFSARQFPNYSSELNVNALLLGDSALYLCASSDSYEQYFGPGTRLTVT.

The rearrangement links TRBV5-6 to TRBJ2-5; the match to TRBD2 covers 9 bases. V lost 7 bases and J lost 3; bases outside the gene matches: 10. The CDR3 has 15 amino acids. Germline V gives CDR1 SGHDT, CDR2 YYEEEE. The CDR3, as DNA: TGTGCCAGCCTGCGGGAGGGTGTACACGAAGAGACCCAGTACTTC. Its protein is CASLREGVHEETQYF.

This chain joins TRBV27 and TRBJ2-2; D not resolved. CDR3 length equals 15 residues. The ends were cut back, 3 bases at V and 0 bases at J, with 8 bases in the middle. CDR1 MNHEY and CDR2 SMNVEV come from the germline V gene (reference sequence). The CDR3 loop reads CASSLFVSNTGELFF. In DNA form, the CDR3 reads TGTGCCAGCAGTTTGTTCGTATCGAACACCGGGGAGCTGTTTTTT.